A single sample is the source of the 13 T cell receptor beta chains below, sequenced in a study of glioma-infiltrating T cells after dendritic cell vaccination. Sequencing used immunoSEQ multiplex PCR; TCRdb keeps in-frame clones, though not all of them. The table lists 85,000 to 95,000 clones, just over 85% of them singletons. The specimen comprised blood, sampled before dendritic cell vaccination. All receptors derive from a human donor with glioblastoma.

The rearrangement joins TRBV19 to TRBJ1-1; tentatively, D is TRBD1 (6 bases). This CDR3 contains 12 residues. Germline V gene lookup returns CDR1 LNHDA and CDR2 SQIVND (reference sequence). In DNA form, the CDR3 reads TGTGCGGCGAGGGGGGGTCGGACTGAAGCTTTCTTT. Translation: CAARGGRTEAFF. Full variable domain (remainder filled in from reference TRBV19 and TRBJ1-1): DGGITQSPKYLFRKEGQNVTLSCEQNLNHDAMYWYRQDPGQGLRLIYYSQIVNDFQKGDIAEGYSVSREKKESFPLTVTSAQKNPTAFYLCAARGGRTEAFFGQGTRLTVV.

This clone has only a few counts. This chain connects TRBV7-2 to TRBJ2-1, with 14 nucleotides matching TRBD2. Germline V gives CDR1 SGHTA, CDR2 FQGNSA. This CDR3 has 18 residues. V trimming: 4 bases; J trimming: 4 bases; junction bases outside the gene matches: 9. The CDR3 here is CASSSRLAGGRGYNEQFF. The DNA of the CDR3 is TGTGCCAGCAGCTCTCGACTAGCGGGGGGGCGAGGATACAATGAGCAGTTCTTC.

The chain combines TRBV9 with TRBJ2-1; TRBD2 matches 11 bases. The length of the CDR3 is 16 residues. Germline CDR1 is SGDLS and CDR2 is YYNGEE. The V and J ends lost 0 bases and 11 bases, in that order; junction bases with no gene match: 10. In DNA, the CDR3 is TGTGCCAGCAGCGTAGGATCTAGCGGGGGGCCTGAGAAGCAGTTCTTC. It yields the protein CASSVGSSGGPEKQFF.

The chain couples TRBV28 to TRBJ1-5, with 9 bases matching TRBD1. This CDR3 contains 16 residues. Trimming took 2 bases from V and 1 from J; bases not matched to a gene: 3. The germline V gene has CDR1 MDHEN and CDR2 SYDVKM. The CDR3 region has the DNA TGTGCCAGCAGTTTAGGGACAGGGTTGAGCAATCAGCCCCAGCATTTT. It encodes CASSLGTGLSNQPQHF.

The V call is TRBV5-6, the J call TRBJ1-2; TRBD1 might be the D (5 bases). Trimming took 4 bases from V and 7 from J, leaving 14 bases between them. Germline CDR1 SGHDT, CDR2 YYEEEE. This CDR3 comprises 13 residues. The CDR3 spells CASSGGGVFGYTF. In nucleotides, the CDR3 is TGTGCCAGCAGCGGCGGAGGGGTTTTTGGCTACACCTTC.

The chain links TRBV9 to TRBJ2-3, with 11 bases matching TRBD2. The germline CDR1 and CDR2 sequences are SGDLS and YYNGEE. The J segment lost 5 bases and the V segment lost 4 bases, leaving 6 bases of the junction unmatched. CDR3 length: 15 amino acids. The CDR3 protein is CASSPGLAARDTQYF. DNA of the CDR3: TGTGCCAGCAGCCCGGGACTAGCGGCACGAGATACGCAGTATTTT.

The chain recombines TRBV6-1 with TRBJ2-5; D not certain. Germline V lookup: CDR1 MNHNS, CDR2 SASEGT. The CDR3 sequence is 16 residues long. Trimming pared 3 bases from V and 4 bases from J, leaving 18 bases between. This CDR3 reads CASSDDLVSRLETQYF. The CDR3 DNA is TGTGCCAGCAGTGATGATCTGGTGTCGCGTCTAGAGACCCAGTACTTC.

The chain has TRBV9 and TRBJ1-6; perhaps TRBD1 as D (5 bases). The germline CDR1 and CDR2 sequences are SGDLS and YYNGEE. The CDR3 runs 15 residues. V was clipped by 0 bases and J by 7 bases, with 11 bases between them. Here the CDR3 reads CASSVDRGGNSPLHF. CDR3 DNA: TGTGCCAGCAGCGTAGATAGGGGAGGGAATTCACCCCTCCACTTT.

CDR3 DNA sequence: TGCGCCAGCAGCTTGACTGGACAGATAAACTACGAGCAGTACTTC. Its protein is CASSLTGQINYEQYF. The chain uses TRBV5-1 and TRBJ2-7, with a tentative D call TRBD1 (6 bases). This CDR3 contains 15 residues. V dropped 1 base and J dropped 3 bases, with 14 bases sitting between them. Germline CDR1 and CDR2: SGHRS and YFSETQ.

The chain carries TRBV28 and TRBJ2-1, with 10 positions matching TRBD2. With 6 bases clipped from V and 6 bases from J, the junction kept 2 bases outside the gene matches. The CDR3 consists of 13 residues. The V gene's germline CDR1 is MDHEN and CDR2 SYDVKM. The CDR3 is CASRAGGPNEQFF. DNA of the CDR3: TGTGCCAGCAGAGCGGGAGGGCCCAATGAGCAGTTCTTC.

The CDR3 loop reads CASSSQTGYGYTF. CDR3 in DNA: TGTGCCAGCAGCTCACAGACAGGGTATGGCTACACCTTC. This chain joins TRBV5-4 and TRBJ1-2; 7 bases line up with TRBD1. Germline CDR1 is SGHNT and CDR2 is YYREEE (reference sequence). There are 13 residues in the CDR3. V was clipped by 3 bases and J by 5 bases; unmatched bases: 4.

The genes are TRBV5-1 and TRBJ2-1; TRBD1 matches 9 bases. Germline trimming cut 4 bases from V and 7 bases from J; bases unmatched to any gene: 12. Germline V gene data show CDR1 as SGHRS and CDR2 as YFSETQ. The CDR3 length is 16 residues. The CDR3 spells CASSPEGTGLVNEQFF. The CDR3 DNA sequence: TGCGCCAGCAGCCCGGAGGGGACAGGGTTAGTGAATGAGCAGTTCTTC.

The rearrangement joins TRBV6-1 to TRBJ1-4; 11 bases agree with TRBD1. The CDR3 is 18 residues long. Germline loops: CDR1 MNHNS, CDR2 SASEGT. Trimming removed 3 bases from V and 0 bases from J; junction bases left unmatched: 6. CDR3 region: CASSDRTGGPTTNEKLFF. The DNA of the CDR3 is TGTGCCAGCAGTGATCGGACAGGGGGCCCCACAACTAATGAAAAACTGTTTTTT.